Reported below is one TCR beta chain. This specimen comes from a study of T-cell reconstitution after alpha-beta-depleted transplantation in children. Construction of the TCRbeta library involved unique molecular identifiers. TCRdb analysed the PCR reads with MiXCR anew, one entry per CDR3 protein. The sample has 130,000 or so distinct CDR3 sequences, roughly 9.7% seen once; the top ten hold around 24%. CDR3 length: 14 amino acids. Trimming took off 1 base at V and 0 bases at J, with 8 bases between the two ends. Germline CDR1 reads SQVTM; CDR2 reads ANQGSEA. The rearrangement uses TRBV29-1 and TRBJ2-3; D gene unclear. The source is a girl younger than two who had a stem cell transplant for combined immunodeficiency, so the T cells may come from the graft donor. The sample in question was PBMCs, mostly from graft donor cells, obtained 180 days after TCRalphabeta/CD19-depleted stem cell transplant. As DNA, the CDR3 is TGCAGCGTTGAAGGTCAGGAGAGCACAGATACGCAGTATTTT. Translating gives CSVEGQESTDTQYF.